The present entry profiles one T cell receptor (beta chain) with its context. It lacks a known antigen. This CDR3 fails to terminate in the conserved phenylalanine or tryptophan, so it likely reflects a read error. The DNA is left out, because the CDR3 cannot be placed on it with certainty; the CDR3 is given as TCRdb lists it. The immunoSEQ Assay, a bias-controlled multiplex PCR, was used to amplify TCRbeta CDR3 regions from genomic DNA. From the authors' description of their analysis: Within the assay, amplification of reference gene primers was used to estimate how many nucleated cells each sample contained. To quantify the absolute abundance of each unique TCRbeta CDR3 rearrangement, sequence reads were collapsed and filtered. For each sample, productive Simpson clonality was calculated as the square root of Simpson's diversity index over productive rearrangements. Here the immuneACCESS table is served through TCRdb, limited to in-frame sequences with V and J called. Missing clones are a known gap in these copies; in checked studies unresolved V genes cover under half, and the rest lacks a known reason. That table is the source of V, J and clone size, and D and trimming were worked out from the DNA. For this sample there are about 230,000 clones; over 80% appear just once. Together, the top ten hold approximately 30% of the sample.

Whole blood was collected in K2EDTA tubes by collaborating institutions according to the institutions' own protocols. For TCRbeta analysis, collaborator samples were shipped as frozen whole blood, as isolated PBMCs, or as DNA extracted from either sample type. This sample is part of a study of blood T cell repertoires in COVID-19 (dated by TCRdb to the early 2020s). For context, the study as a whole: The collaborator samples originated in the United States, Italy and Spain and spanned the acute and convalescent phases of COVID-19. The prospective study material was composed of cDNA or gDNA derived from T cells, B-cell-depleted T cells, or PBMCs. The dataset comprised deeply sampled blood TCRbeta repertoires from subjects exposed to, actively infected with, or recovered from COVID-19. The samples were drawn from the first 160 participants of the ongoing ImmuneRACE study and from 950 to 1,500 subjects provided by 6 global collaborators. Where available, HLA class I and class II types were taken from metadata supplied by the sample provider and were not determined by assay-based typing. Sample metadata almost always included a de-identified subject ID, COVID-19 status, age in years and sex. The repertoires were released in a freely available public database intended as a resource for research on the immune response to SARS-CoV-2.

Points the paper makes about the study in general: Clinical and demographic metadata were provided uncurated, with the amount varying by source and participant.

Material for sequencing was peripheral blood. The TCR was taken from a man in his forties with acute or convalescent COVID-19.

The CDR3 region has the sequence CATIPPRRDFLV. Recombination joined TRBV24-1 with TRBJ1-2. The CDR3 spans 12 residues, counting both ends. Per the germline V gene, KGHDR is the CDR1 and SFDVKD is the CDR2.